Each of the 19 T cell receptor beta chains below was sequenced from the same sample in a study of cytotoxic CD8 clonotypes in ibrutinib-treated CLL. The protocol was immunoSEQ multiplex PCR, while the TCRdb copy is restricted to in-frame clones and leaves out a portion. The table shows fewer than 45,000 clones, with about 64% occurring only once. The starting material was PBMCs, obtained at disease progression, from a patient treated with ibrutinib. The receptors derive from a human donor with chronic lymphocytic leukemia.

This clone was seen a few times. The chain uses TRBV5-1 and TRBJ1-1; perhaps TRBD1 as D (5 bases). Per the germline V gene, CDR1 is SGHRS and CDR2 is YFSETQ. The CDR3 has 13 amino acids. The germline V and J ends were trimmed by 4 bases and 2 bases, with 9 bases remaining between them. This chain's CDR3 is CASSHDRNTEAFF. The CDR3 nucleotides read TGCGCCAGCAGCCATGACAGAAACACTGAAGCTTTCTTT.

The chain combines TRBV15 with TRBJ1-1; D is uncertain. Germline V gives CDR1 LNHNV, CDR2 YYDKDF (reference sequence). The CDR3 runs 14 residues. The germline V and J ends were trimmed by 5 bases and 1 base, with 11 bases remaining between them. The CDR3 loop reads CATSPRTGNTEAFF. The CDR3 nucleotides read TGTGCCACCAGCCCACGAACCGGGAACACTGAAGCTTTCTTT.

This clone was counted between two and nine times. V is TRBV2 and J is TRBJ2-4, with D perhaps TRBD1 (5 bases). Germline CDR1 SNHLY, CDR2 FYNNEI. The V end was cut by 4 bases, the J end by 0 bases, with 13 bases between. The CDR3 contains 16 residues. The CDR3 DNA reads as TGTGCCAGCAGTGGACAGCCAGGGTTAGCCAAAAACATTCAGTACTTC. Translated: CASSGQPGLAKNIQYF.

The chain is built from TRBV6-1 and TRBJ2-2; maybe TRBD1 (5 bases). Trimming stripped 2 bases from V and 1 base from J, with 11 bases between. The CDR3 has 16 amino acids. The V gene's germline CDR1 is MNHNS and CDR2 SASEGT. CDR3 bases: TGTGCCAGCAGTGAATTGCCGACAGTGAACACCGGGGAGCTGTTTTTT. Translation: CASSELPTVNTGELFF.

The chain's CDR3 is CASSLMGAQFNEQFF. The CDR3 nucleotides are TGCGCCAGCAGCTTGATGGGGGCGCAGTTCAATGAGCAGTTCTTC. V and J are TRBV5-1 and TRBJ2-1, with D possibly TRBD1 on 6 matching bases. Germline assignment: CDR1 SGHRS and CDR2 YFSETQ. This CDR3 is 15 amino acids long. The V and J ends lost 1 base and 6 bases respectively, with 14 bases between them.

This chain uses TRBV2 with TRBJ1-3, with D tentatively TRBD1 (5 bases). The germline V gene encodes CDR1 SNHLY and CDR2 FYNNEI. V gave up 1 base and J gave up 3 bases, with 16 bases separating them. The CDR3 is 17 residues long. CDR3 in DNA: TGTGCCAGCAGTGAAGTGGGGGGACCCCGAAGTGGAAACACCATATATTTT. Protein product: CASSEVGGPRSGNTIYF.

The V gene is TRBV6-5, the J gene TRBJ1-1; possibly TRBD1 for D (6 bases). The germline V gene encodes CDR1 MNHEY and CDR2 SVGAGI. This CDR3 is 14 amino acids long. Trimming took 7 bases from V and 6 from J, leaving 18 bases between them. DNA of the CDR3: TGTGCCAGCAACATAAGGGGGGGGACTCCTGAAGCTTTCTTT. Translated: CASNIRGGTPEAFF.

The rearrangement joins TRBV5-1 to TRBJ2-7; 12 nucleotides align to TRBD1. Germline trimming cut 0 bases from V and 5 bases from J; bases unmatched to any gene: 3. This CDR3 is 15 amino acids long. From germline, CDR1 is SGHRS and CDR2 YFSETQ. CDR3 in DNA: TGCGCCAGCAGCTTGGCCGGGACAGGGGGCCACGAGCAGTACTTC. This sequence encodes CASSLAGTGGHEQYF.

V is TRBV5-4 and J is TRBJ1-2; D not certain. The CDR3 extends over 14 amino acids. The V gene's germline CDR1 is SGHNT and CDR2 YYREEE (reference sequence). V shed 1 base and J shed 6 bases, with 13 bases lying between them. The CDR3, as DNA: TGTGCCAGCAGCTTGATCAAGTCCCGGAATGGCTACACCTTC. Translation: CASSLIKSRNGYTF.

CDR3 region: CSARTGLEQYF. CDR3 sequence (DNA): TGCAGTGCTCGGACAGGGCTCGAGCAGTACTTC. This chain joins TRBV20-1 and TRBJ2-7, with 8 bases matching TRBD1. Germline V gene sequence: CDR1 DFQATT, CDR2 SNEGSKA (reference sequence). This CDR3 comprises 11 residues. With 5 bases clipped from V and 6 bases from J, the junction kept 3 bases outside the gene matches.

CDR3 sequence reads: CASSLYGRGGHEQYF. In DNA, the CDR3 is TGTGCCAGCAGCTTGTACGGCAGGGGAGGTCACGAGCAGTACTTC. V usage is TRBV5-6 and J usage is TRBJ2-7; the D gene could be TRBD1 or TRBD2 (6 bases each). Germline assignment: CDR1 SGHDT and CDR2 YYEEEE. This CDR3 contains 15 residues. Trimming took off 1 base at V and 5 bases at J, with 16 bases between the two ends.

CDR3 sequence reads: CSARGTTSYTF. The CDR3 DNA follows: TGCAGTGCTAGAGGAACTACAAGCTACACCTTC. The rearrangement uses TRBV20-1 and TRBJ1-2, with D hard to call. Germline CDR1 reads DFQATT; CDR2 reads SNEGSKA (reference sequence). The length of the CDR3 is 11 residues. Trimming removed 1 base at V and 9 bases at J, with 9 bases between.

J is TRBJ2-5 and V is TRBV18; D is perhaps TRBD1 or TRBD2 (5 bases each). Germline values: CDR1 KGHSH, CDR2 LQKENI. V was pared by 6 bases and J by 4 bases, with 18 bases between. The CDR3 length is 15 residues. The CDR3 loop reads CASSLTGPRGETQYF. The CDR3 DNA reads TGTGCCAGCTCCCTCACAGGACCGAGGGGAGAGACCCAGTACTTC.

CDR3 sequence: CASGRPGGNSPLHF. CDR3 DNA: TGTGCCAGCGGGCGTCCGGGGGGTAATTCACCCCTCCACTTT. The J gene is TRBJ1-6, the V gene TRBV6-5, with D possibly TRBD1 on 5 matching bases. Germline values: CDR1 MNHEY, CDR2 SVGAGI. The CDR3 has 14 residues. Trimming left V 8 bases short and J 6 bases short, with 14 bases between.

The rearrangement uses TRBV18 and TRBJ1-3; 8 nucleotides align to TRBD1. With V trimmed by 3 bases and J by 0 bases, 7 bases remained unmatched. CDR1 KGHSH and CDR2 LQKENI come from the germline V gene. The CDR3 is 17 residues long. CDR3 sequence: CASSPTTGVTSGNTIYF. Here the CDR3 DNA reads TGTGCCAGCTCACCGACGACAGGGGTTACCTCTGGAAACACCATATATTTT.

A few counts support this clone. The rearrangement joins TRBV5-1 to TRBJ2-5; maybe TRBD2 (5 bases). CDR1 is SGHRS, CDR2 YFSETQ, per germline. With 2 bases removed from V and 4 bases from J, the gap between germline ends came to 12 bases. CDR3 length equals 14 residues. The CDR3 here is CASSLASPVETQYF. The CDR3, as DNA: TGCGCCAGCAGCTTAGCTAGCCCAGTAGAGACCCAGTACTTC.

The V and J genes are TRBV2 and TRBJ1-5; 7 nucleotides align to TRBD1. Germline V gene data show CDR1 as SNHLY and CDR2 as FYNNEI. V trimming: 6 bases; J trimming: 2 bases; junction bases outside the gene matches: 4. The CDR3 is 14 residues long. The CDR3 spells CASSGGGGNQPQHF. The CDR3 bases are TGTGCCAGCAGCGGAGGGGGCGGCAATCAGCCCCAGCATTTT.

This clone was picked up one time. This chain links TRBV12-5 with TRBJ1-3; D is uncertain. The germline V gene has CDR1 LGHNT and CDR2 FRNRAP. The germline V and J ends were trimmed by 1 base and 1 base, with 5 bases remaining between them. The CDR3 is 14 amino acids. The CDR3 region is CASGLGVSGNTIYF. The CDR3 region has the DNA TGTGCTAGTGGTTTGGGGGTATCTGGAAACACCATATATTTT.

The chain links TRBV6-1 to TRBJ2-1; a weak D match, TRBD2 (7 bases). CDR3 length equals 14 residues. Trimming took 7 bases from V and 5 from J, leaving 15 bases between them. Germline V CDR1 and CDR2: MNHNS, SASEGT. The CDR3, as DNA: TGTGCCAGCAAGGGGGGGGGCATAAACAATGAGCAGTTCTTC. The encoded protein is CASKGGGINNEQFF.